The 18 T cell receptor beta chains listed next were all sequenced from one sample in a study of blood T cells in healthy people across ages. Through a sample-barcoded 5' primer and a J-beta primer mix, a second PCR was run for 7 to 11 cycles. One entry per CDR3 protein results from TCRdb running MiXCR on the 5' RACE reads. The table lists around 1,500,000 distinct CDR3 sequences, under 30% of them singletons. Source material: blood. The receptors come from a woman in her 30s in good health.

This chain joins TRBV12-3 or TRBV12-4 and TRBJ1-2, with TRBD1 identical over 10 bases. Trimming took 1 base from V and 4 from J; bases not matched to a gene: 3. The CDR3 is made up of 15 amino acids. This CDR3 reads CASSLGQGALYGYTF. DNA of the CDR3: TGTGCCAGCAGTTTAGGACAGGGGGCCCTCTATGGCTACACCTTC.

This clonotype showed up just a few times. The DNA for the CDR3 is TGTGCCAGCAGTTACTATCGGGGACGGGGGGACGAGGAGCAGTTCTTC. Residues: CASSYYRGRGDEEQFF. This sequence joins TRBV6-5 and TRBJ2-1, with 7 bases matching TRBD2. The CDR3 is made up of 16 amino acids. Germline CDR1 reads MNHEY; CDR2 reads SVGAGI. V gave up 1 base and J gave up 10 bases; unmatched junction bases: 13.

The CDR3 sequence is CASSCSFLRGGRETQYF. In DNA form, the CDR3 reads TGTGCCAGCAGTTGCTCGTTCCTTCGGGGGGGCAGGGAGACCCAGTACTTC. The chain couples TRBV6-6 to TRBJ2-5; TRBD2 matches 8 bases. Germline CDR1 MNHNY, CDR2 SVGAGI (reference sequence). Trimming removed 4 bases from V and 5 bases from J; junction bases left unmatched: 15. The CDR3 spans 17 residues.

In this sample, this clonotype turned up many times. The V and J genes are TRBV19 and TRBJ2-7; possibly TRBD2 for D (5 bases). V was clipped by 5 bases and J by 3 bases, with 17 bases between them. Germline CDR1 is LNHDA and CDR2 is SQIVND (reference sequence). The CDR3 contains 15 residues. CDR3 region: CASSPTVGLVYEQYF. In nucleotides, the CDR3 is TGTGCCAGTAGTCCCACAGTCGGACTCGTCTACGAGCAGTACTTC.

V is TRBV20-1 and J is TRBJ1-1; D unclear. This CDR3 contains 12 residues. In germline, CDR1 is DFQATT, CDR2 SNEGSKA (reference sequence). The ends were cut back, 5 bases at V and 2 bases at J, with 9 bases in the middle. As DNA, the CDR3 is TGCAGTGCTTTCGTTTTAAACACTGAAGCTTTCTTT. Protein sequence: CSAFVLNTEAFF.

At least ten counts were recorded for this clonotype. The chain carries TRBV29-1 and TRBJ2-5, with D unresolved. Germline-derived CDR1 and CDR2 are SQVTM and ANQGSEA. This CDR3 is 13 amino acids long. Trimming pared 3 bases from V and 2 bases from J, leaving 10 bases between. The CDR3 DNA follows: TGCAGCGTTGACGGGCTCAGGCAAGAGACCCAGTACTTC. Protein product: CSVDGLRQETQYF.

This clonotype came up many times. This chain uses TRBV10-3 with TRBJ2-5; D assignment may be TRBD1 or TRBD2 (5 bases each). The V and J ends lost 0 bases and 6 bases respectively, with 8 bases between them. The CDR3 is 13 amino acids. Germline V gene sequence: CDR1 ENHRY, CDR2 SYGVKD. The CDR3 region has the DNA TGTGCCATCAGTGAGTCGTTGGGACAGACCCAGTACTTC. Its protein is CAISESLGQTQYF.

This clonotype has more than one count but fewer than ten. The chain is built from TRBV5-1 and TRBJ2-1, with D possibly TRBD1 on 6 matching bases. CDR1 is SGHRS, CDR2 YFSETQ, per germline. The V gene lost 0 bases and the J gene lost 10 bases, with 14 bases spanning the gap. This CDR3 contains 14 residues. The CDR3 region has the DNA TGCGCCAGCAGCTTGGGACAGGCCGCCACAGAGCAGTTCTTC. Translation gives CASSLGQAATEQFF.

Concerning this clonotype itself: It may be a read error: a sequence one base away is much more abundant. CDR3 coding DNA: TGCGCCAGCAGCTTAAGGGGAGGGCCATTATGGGAGCAGTTCTTC. This gives the protein CASSLRGGPLWEQFF. The chain joins TRBV5-1 to TRBJ2-1, with 7 bases lining up with TRBD2. V shed 2 bases, J shed 10 bases, and the junction held 12 bases outside the gene matches. This CDR3 comprises 15 residues. Germline CDR1 SGHRS, CDR2 YFSETQ.

This clonotype has a count of ten or more. The gene calls are TRBV11-2 and TRBJ2-1; D unclear. CDR1 SGHAT and CDR2 FQNNGV come from the germline V gene. CDR3 size: 14 residues. The V gene lost 0 bases and the J gene lost 9 bases, with 12 bases spanning the gap. Written as DNA, the CDR3 is TGTGCCAGCAGCTTAGACCGGGCGATAGTTGAGCAGTTCTTC. Amino acids: CASSLDRAIVEQFF.

V and J are TRBV7-2 and TRBJ2-1, with 9 bases fitting TRBD1. The trim removed 3 bases at V and 9 bases at J, leaving 12 bases unmatched. CDR3 size: 16 residues. Germline-derived CDR1 and CDR2 are SGHTA and FQGNSA. The CDR3 here is CASSLNGGQGRGEQFF. CDR3 nucleotides: TGTGCCAGCAGCTTGAATGGGGGACAGGGAAGGGGTGAGCAGTTCTTC.

The chain employs TRBV5-1 and TRBJ1-4, with D possibly being TRBD1 (6 bases). CDR1 and CDR2 (germline): SGHRS, YFSETQ. V shed 5 bases and J shed 0 bases, with 11 bases lying between them. The CDR3 is 15 residues long. The CDR3 coding sequence is TGCGCCAGCAGGCTAAAGGGGGCAACTAATGAAAAACTGTTTTTT. Its protein is CASRLKGATNEKLFF.

This clonotype was picked up a small number of times. The rearrangement uses TRBV7-2 and TRBJ2-1; TRBD2 aligns across 10 bases. V shed 5 bases and J 4 bases; nucleotides not matched to a gene: 5. Germline CDR1 reads SGHTA; CDR2 reads FQGNSA. This CDR3 is built from 15 residues. The CDR3 bases are TGTGCCAGCAGCACTCTAGCGGGAGTATACAATGAGCAGTTCTTC. Translated: CASSTLAGVYNEQFF.

This chain joins TRBV6-1 and TRBJ2-7, with 8 nucleotides matching TRBD1. CDR1 and CDR2 (germline): MNHNS, SASEGT. The CDR3 loop spans 15 amino acids. Trimming removed 7 bases from V and 6 bases from J; junction bases left unmatched: 14. The CDR3 nucleotides read TGTGCCAGCATGAGACCGGGGACAGGAGGAAGCGAGCAGTACTTC. The encoded protein is CASMRPGTGGSEQYF.

This rearrangement joins TRBV20-1 to TRBJ2-7, with D perhaps TRBD2 (5 bases). Looked up from germline, CDR1 is DFQATT and CDR2 is SNEGSKA (reference sequence). The CDR3 totals 13 residues. Trimming left V 4 bases short and J 3 bases short, with 13 bases between. The CDR3 protein is CSAIREEVYEQYF. CDR3 DNA: TGCAGTGCTATACGGGAAGAGGTCTACGAGCAGTACTTC.

Comment on this clonotype: A read error may produce the germline difference seen at one junction end. The rearrangement links TRBV28 to TRBJ1-6; TRBD1 aligns across 7 bases. The length of the CDR3 is 14 residues. In germline, CDR1 is MDHEN, CDR2 SYDVKM. Here the CDR3 DNA reads TGTTCCAGCAGTTTGGGGACAGTGAGATCACCCCTCCACTTT. It is translated as CSSSLGTVRSPLHF.

The rearrangement links TRBV7-9 to TRBJ2-3; the D gene is possibly TRBD1 (5 bases). The V gene's germline CDR1 is SEHNR and CDR2 FQNEAQ (reference sequence). The ends were cut back, 6 bases at V and 1 base at J, with 14 bases in the middle. The CDR3 length is 15 residues. CDR3 nucleotides: TGTGCCAGCAGACTATCTACAGGAGGCACAGATACGCAGTATTTT. Translation gives CASRLSTGGTDTQYF.

Concerning this clonotype itself: A much larger clone differs from this one at a single base, so this may be a read error. The V call is TRBV7-6, the J call TRBJ2-7; 14 nucleotides align to TRBD2. The CDR3 extends over 16 amino acids. Losses at the gene ends were 4 bases for V and 7 bases for J; bases not matched to a gene: 9. Germline V gene lookup returns CDR1 SGHVS and CDR2 FNYEAQ. The CDR3 region has the DNA TGTGCCAGCAGCTCTGGGACTAGCGGGAGTACGGATGAGCAGTACTTC. Residues: CASSSGTSGSTDEQYF.